This entry concerns a single T cell receptor (beta chain). Its antigen remains undetermined. Per-nucleotide qualities are absent, and no much larger clonotype sits a single base away. The germline V gene supplies CDR1 MDHEN and CDR2 SYDVKM. The cysteine opens and the phenylalanine closes a CDR3 of 14 amino acids. Only the CDR3 portion is preserved as DNA: 42 bases, with reading frame beginning at the first base. Trimming removed 7 bases from V and 4 bases from J, leaving 14 bases between the germline ends. The receptor library was made with the immunoSEQ multiplex PCR assay. The source study handled its data this way. Repertoire diversity was quantified with Shannon entropy, accounting for clonal size distribution. The Gini-Simpson index (Simpson_1-D) was used to measure inequality in clonotype distribution. TCRdb limited this immuneACCESS table to in-frame rearrangements with V and J called. A share of clones is missing; checked studies link under half to unresolved V genes, and the rest is unexplained. That table furnishes V, J and clone size, whereas the DNA furnished D and trimming. Within this sample are 8,600 or so clones, with just over 90% of them counted one time only. Roughly 3% of the sample lies in the top ten.

In light of the paper, this sample's time point label describes: before hematopoietic stem cell transplant. PRAID was a condition in which autoinflammation came alongside prominent immunodeficiency. Before TRB sequencing, the T-cell subsets, namely conventional T cells, CD8+ T cells, regulatory T cells, and T follicular helper cells, were sorted. These data are taken from a study of stem cell transplantation in POMP-related autoinflammatory disease (dated by TCRdb to the early 2020s). Looking at the study overall: The study hypothesized that defective thymoproteasomes impair MHC class I-dependent CD8+ T-cell differentiation and positive selection, skewing the TRB repertoire. Before transplant, CD4+ naive T-cell skewing, low CD8+ T-cell proportions, and reduced T-cell cytokine secretion were observed in patients. High-throughput TRB sequencing assessed how POMP deficiency affects T-cell receptor beta repertoire diversity and CDR3 characteristics. What the work shows at the level of the full study, not this receptor alone: PRAID patients showed a restricted number of unique TRB V-J gene pairings. In PRAID patients, the trend toward increased clonality and lower diversity reached statistical significance only for regulatory T cells. PRAID patients trended toward lower TRB diversity and higher clonality across all analyzed T-cell subsets.

The clonotype originates from a human donor with POMP-related autoinflammation and immune dysregulation (PRAID). Specimen: CD8+ T cells from PBMCs, collected before stem cell transplantation. This chain joins TRBV28 to TRBJ1-3; possibly the D gene is TRBD1, per 5 matching bases. The nucleotide sequence is TGTGCCAGCAAGCTACAGGTATCCGGAAACACCATATATTTT. Its translation is CASKLQVSGNTIYF.